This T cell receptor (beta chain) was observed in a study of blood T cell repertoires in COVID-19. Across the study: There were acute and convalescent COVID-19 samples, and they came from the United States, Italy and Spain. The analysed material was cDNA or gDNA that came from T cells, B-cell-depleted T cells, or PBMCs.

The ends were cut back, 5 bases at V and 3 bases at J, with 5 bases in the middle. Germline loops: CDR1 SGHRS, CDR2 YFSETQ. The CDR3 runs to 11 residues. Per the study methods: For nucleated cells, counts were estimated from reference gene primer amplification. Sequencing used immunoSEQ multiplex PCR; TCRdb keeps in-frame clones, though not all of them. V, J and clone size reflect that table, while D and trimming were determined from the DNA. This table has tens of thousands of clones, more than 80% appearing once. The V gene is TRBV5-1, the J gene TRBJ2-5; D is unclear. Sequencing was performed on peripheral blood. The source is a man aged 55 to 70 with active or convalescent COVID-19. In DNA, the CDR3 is TGCGCCAGCAGTTACAAAGAGACCCAGTACTTC. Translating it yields CASSYKETQYF.